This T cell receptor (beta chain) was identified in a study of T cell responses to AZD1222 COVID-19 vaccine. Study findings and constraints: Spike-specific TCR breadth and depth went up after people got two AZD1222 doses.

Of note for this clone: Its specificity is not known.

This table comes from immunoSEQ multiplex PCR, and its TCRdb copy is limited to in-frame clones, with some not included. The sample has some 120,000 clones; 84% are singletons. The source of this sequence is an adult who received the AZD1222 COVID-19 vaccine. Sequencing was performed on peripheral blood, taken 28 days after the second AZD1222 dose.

The CDR3 is CATSDLHLGQLMNTEAFF. The CDR3 DNA follows: TGTGCCACCAGTGATTTGCACCTAGGACAGCTCATGAACACTGAAGCTTTCTTT. The chain recombines TRBV24-1 with TRBJ1-1; the D gene is possibly TRBD1 (6 bases). There are 18 residues in the CDR3. The germline CDR1 and CDR2 sequences are KGHDR and SFDVKD. V lost 0 bases and J lost 0, with 16 bases in between.